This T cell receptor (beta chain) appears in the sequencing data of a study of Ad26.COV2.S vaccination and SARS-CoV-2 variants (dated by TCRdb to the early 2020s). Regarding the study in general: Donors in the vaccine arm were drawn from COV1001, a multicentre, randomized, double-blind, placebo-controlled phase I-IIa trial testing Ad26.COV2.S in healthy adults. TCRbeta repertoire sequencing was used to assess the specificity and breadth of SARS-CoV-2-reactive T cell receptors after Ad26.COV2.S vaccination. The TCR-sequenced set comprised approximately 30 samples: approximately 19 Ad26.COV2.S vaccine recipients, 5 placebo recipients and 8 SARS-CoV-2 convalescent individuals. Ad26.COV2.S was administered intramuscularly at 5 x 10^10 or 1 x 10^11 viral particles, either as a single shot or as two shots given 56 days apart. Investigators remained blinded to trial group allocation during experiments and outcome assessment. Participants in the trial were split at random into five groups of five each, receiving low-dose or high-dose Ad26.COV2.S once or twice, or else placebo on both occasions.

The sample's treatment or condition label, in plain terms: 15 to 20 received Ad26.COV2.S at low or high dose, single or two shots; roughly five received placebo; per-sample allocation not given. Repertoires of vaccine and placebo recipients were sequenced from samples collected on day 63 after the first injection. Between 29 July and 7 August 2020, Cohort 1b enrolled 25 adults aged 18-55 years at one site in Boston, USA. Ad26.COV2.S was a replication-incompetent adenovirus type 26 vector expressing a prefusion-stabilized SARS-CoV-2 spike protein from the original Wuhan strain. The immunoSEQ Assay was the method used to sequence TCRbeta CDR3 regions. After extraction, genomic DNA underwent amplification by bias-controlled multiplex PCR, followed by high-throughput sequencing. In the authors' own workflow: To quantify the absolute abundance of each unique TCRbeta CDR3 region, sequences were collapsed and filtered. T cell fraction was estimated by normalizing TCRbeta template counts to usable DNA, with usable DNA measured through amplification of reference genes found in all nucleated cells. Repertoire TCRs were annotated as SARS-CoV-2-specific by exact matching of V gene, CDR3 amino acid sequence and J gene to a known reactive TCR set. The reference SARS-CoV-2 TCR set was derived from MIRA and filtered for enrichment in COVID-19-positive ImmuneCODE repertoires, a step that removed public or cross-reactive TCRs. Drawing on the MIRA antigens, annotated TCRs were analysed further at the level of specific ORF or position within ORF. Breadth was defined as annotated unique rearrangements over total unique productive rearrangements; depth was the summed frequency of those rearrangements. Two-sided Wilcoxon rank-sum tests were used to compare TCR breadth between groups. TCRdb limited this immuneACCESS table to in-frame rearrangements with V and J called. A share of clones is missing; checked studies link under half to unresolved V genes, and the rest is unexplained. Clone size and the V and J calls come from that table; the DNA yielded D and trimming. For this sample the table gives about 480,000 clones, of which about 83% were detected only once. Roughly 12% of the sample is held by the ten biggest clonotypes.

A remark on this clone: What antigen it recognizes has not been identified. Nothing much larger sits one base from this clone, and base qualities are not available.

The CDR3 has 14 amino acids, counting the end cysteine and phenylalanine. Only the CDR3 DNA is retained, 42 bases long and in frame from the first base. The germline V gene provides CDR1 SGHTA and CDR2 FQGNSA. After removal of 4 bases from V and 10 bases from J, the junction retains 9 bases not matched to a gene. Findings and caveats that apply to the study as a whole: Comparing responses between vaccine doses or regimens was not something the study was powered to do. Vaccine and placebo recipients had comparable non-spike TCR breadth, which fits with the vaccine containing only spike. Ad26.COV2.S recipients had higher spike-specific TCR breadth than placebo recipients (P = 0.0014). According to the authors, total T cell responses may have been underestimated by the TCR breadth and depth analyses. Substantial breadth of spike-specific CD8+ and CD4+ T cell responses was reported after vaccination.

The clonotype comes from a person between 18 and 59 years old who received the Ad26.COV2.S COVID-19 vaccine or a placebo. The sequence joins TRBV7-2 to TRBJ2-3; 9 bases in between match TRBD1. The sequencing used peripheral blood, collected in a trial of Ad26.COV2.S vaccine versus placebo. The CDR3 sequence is CASSSSGTGRSQYF. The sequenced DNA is TGTGCCAGCAGCTCGTCCGGGACAGGGAGGTCGCAGTATTTT.